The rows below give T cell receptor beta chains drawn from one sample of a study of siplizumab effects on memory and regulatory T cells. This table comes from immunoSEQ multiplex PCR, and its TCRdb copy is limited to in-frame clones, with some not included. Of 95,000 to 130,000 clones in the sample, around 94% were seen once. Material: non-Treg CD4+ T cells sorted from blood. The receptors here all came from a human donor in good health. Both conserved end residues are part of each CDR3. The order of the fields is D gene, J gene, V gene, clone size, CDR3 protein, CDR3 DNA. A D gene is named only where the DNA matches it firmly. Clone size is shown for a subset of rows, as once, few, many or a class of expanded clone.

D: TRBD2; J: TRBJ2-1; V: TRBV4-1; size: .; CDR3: CASSQLPPLQRGYNEQFF; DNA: TGCGCCAGCAGCCAACTACCTCCCTTACAGCGGGGGTACAATGAGCAGTTCTTC
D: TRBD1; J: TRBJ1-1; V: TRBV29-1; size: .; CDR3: CSVGQDIYTEAFF; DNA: TGCAGCGTCGGACAGGATATTTACACTGAAGCTTTCTTT
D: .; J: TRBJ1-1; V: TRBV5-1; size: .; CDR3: CASSQGVRNTEAFF; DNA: TGCGCCAGCAGCCAGGGAGTCAGAAACACTGAAGCTTTCTTT
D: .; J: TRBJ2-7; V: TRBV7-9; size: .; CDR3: CASSFLAGVPYEQYF; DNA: TGTGCCAGCAGCTTTTTGGCAGGGGTTCCCTACGAGCAGTACTTC
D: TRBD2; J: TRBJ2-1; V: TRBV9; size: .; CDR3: CASSGGGAGYNEQFF; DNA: TGTGCCAGCAGCGGCGGGGGGGCCGGTTACAATGAGCAGTTCTTC
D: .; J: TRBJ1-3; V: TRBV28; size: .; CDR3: CASSLLGVTGSGNTIYF; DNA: TGTGCCAGCAGTTTATTGGGGGTCACTGGCTCTGGAAACACCATATATTTT
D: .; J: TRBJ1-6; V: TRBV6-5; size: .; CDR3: CASSPQGYSPLHF; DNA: TGTGCCAGCAGCCCACAGGGATATTCACCCCTCCACTTT
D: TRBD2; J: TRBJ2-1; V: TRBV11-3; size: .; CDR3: CASSPRDYQGGEQFF; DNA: TGTGCCAGCAGCCCCCGGGACTACCAGGGCGGTGAGCAGTTCTTC
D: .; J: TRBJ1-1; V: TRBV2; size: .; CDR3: CASRARGGHRNTEAFF; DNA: TGTGCCAGCAGGGCAAGGGGGGGCCACCGTAACACTGAAGCTTTCTTT
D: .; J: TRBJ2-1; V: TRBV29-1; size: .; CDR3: CSAALSPNEQFF; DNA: TGCAGCGCGGCCCTGTCGCCCAATGAGCAGTTCTTC
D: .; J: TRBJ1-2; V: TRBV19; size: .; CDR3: CASFDLGVNYGYTF; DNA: TGTGCCAGTTTTGATCTAGGGGTTAACTATGGCTACACCTTC
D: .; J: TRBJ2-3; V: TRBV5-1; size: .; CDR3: CASSLDSYRGTDTQYF; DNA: TGCGCCAGCAGCTTAGACAGCTACAGGGGCACAGATACGCAGTATTTT
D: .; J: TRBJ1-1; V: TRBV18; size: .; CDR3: CASSQGQNTEAFF; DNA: TGTGCCAGCTCACAGGGGCAGAACACTGAAGCTTTCTTT
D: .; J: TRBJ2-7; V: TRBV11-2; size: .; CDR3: CASSLPRGNEQYF; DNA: TGTGCCAGCAGCTTACCACGGGGTAACGAGCAGTACTTC
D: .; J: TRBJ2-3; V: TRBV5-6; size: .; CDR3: CASSLDAGPTDTQYF; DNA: TGTGCCAGCAGCTTGGATGCAGGGCCCACAGATACGCAGTATTTT
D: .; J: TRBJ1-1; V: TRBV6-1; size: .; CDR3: CASSFNEGTEAFF; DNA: TGTGCCAGCAGTTTTAATGAGGGCACTGAAGCTTTCTTT
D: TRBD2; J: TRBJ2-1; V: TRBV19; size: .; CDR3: CASQSSGNSYNEQFF; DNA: TGTGCCAGCCAGAGTAGCGGGAACTCCTACAATGAGCAGTTCTTC
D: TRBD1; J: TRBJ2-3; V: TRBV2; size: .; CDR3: CASRGQGAVRGDTQYF; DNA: TGTGCCAGCAGGGGACAGGGGGCGGTACGTGGGGATACGCAGTATTTT
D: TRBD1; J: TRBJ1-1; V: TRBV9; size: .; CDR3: CASSRDSATEAFF; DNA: TGTGCCAGCAGCCGGGACAGCGCCACTGAAGCTTTCTTT
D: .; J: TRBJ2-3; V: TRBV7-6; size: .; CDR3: CASSLTRSSTDTQYF; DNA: TGTGCCAGCAGCTTAACTAGATCTAGCACAGATACGCAGTATTTT
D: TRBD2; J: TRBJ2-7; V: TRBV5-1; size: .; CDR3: CASSPDTSGRTHSYEQYF; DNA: TGCGCCAGCAGCCCGGATACTAGCGGGAGAACCCACTCCTACGAGCAGTACTTC
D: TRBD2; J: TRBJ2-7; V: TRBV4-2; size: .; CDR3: CASSQPGLAGGTYEQYF; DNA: TGTGCCAGCAGCCAACCGGGACTAGCGGGTGGGACCTACGAGCAGTACTTC
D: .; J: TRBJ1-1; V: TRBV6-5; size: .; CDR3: CASSYFGGHTTEAFF; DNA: TGTGCCAGCAGTTACTTCGGGGGGCACACGACTGAAGCTTTCTTT
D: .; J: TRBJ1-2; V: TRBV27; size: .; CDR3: CASSPRGGSGYTF; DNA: TGTGCCAGCAGTCCGAGGGGGGGTTCTGGCTACACCTTC
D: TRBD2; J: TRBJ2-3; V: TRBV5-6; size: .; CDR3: CASSPTVRGESDTQYF; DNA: TGTGCCAGCAGCCCCACCGTGCGGGGGGAATCAGATACGCAGTATTTT
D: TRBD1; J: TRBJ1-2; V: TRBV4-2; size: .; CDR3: CASSQVPGTGSMTNYGYTF; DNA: TGTGCCAGCAGCCAAGTACCAGGGACAGGGAGTATGACCAACTATGGCTACACCTTC
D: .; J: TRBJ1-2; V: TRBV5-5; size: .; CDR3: CASSLGTAVNYGYTF; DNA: TGTGCCAGCAGCTTGGGTACAGCCGTGAACTATGGCTACACCTTC
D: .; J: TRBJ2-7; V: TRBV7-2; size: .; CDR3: CASSLGMGTYEQYF; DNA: TGTGCCAGCAGCTTAGGAATGGGGACCTACGAGCAGTACTTC
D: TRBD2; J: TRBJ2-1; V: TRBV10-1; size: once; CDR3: CASSESGSGRANEQFF; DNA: TGCGCCAGCAGTGAGTCGGGCAGCGGGAGGGCCAATGAGCAGTTCTTC
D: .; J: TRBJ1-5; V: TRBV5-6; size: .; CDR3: CASSSRATGPQHF; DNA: TGTGCCAGCAGCTCCCGGGCAACGGGGCCCCAGCATTTT
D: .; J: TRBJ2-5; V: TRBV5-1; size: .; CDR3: CASSSLEINSETQYF; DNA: TGCGCCAGCAGCTCCTTGGAGATAAACAGTGAGACCCAGTACTTC
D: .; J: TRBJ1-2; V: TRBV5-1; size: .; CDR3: CASSTPLAYGYTF; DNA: TGCGCCAGCAGCACCCCCCTAGCCTATGGCTACACCTTC
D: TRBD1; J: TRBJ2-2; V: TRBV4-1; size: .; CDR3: CASSPTGGAGTGELFF; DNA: TGCGCCAGCAGCCCAACAGGGGGCGCGGGCACCGGGGAGCTGTTTTTT
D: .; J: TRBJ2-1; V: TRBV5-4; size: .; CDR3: CASSPNPGTFNEQFF; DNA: TGTGCCAGTTCCCCCAATCCGGGCACCTTTAATGAGCAGTTCTTC
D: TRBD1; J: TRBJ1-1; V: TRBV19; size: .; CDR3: CASDRDRGSLGAFF; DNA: TGTGCCAGTGACCGGGACAGGGGTTCTTTAGGAGCTTTCTTT
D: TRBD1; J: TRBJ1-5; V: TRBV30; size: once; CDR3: CAWDGQGNQPQHF; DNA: TGTGCCTGGGACGGACAGGGGAATCAGCCCCAGCATTTT
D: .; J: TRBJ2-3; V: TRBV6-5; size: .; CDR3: CASSYQGPLIADTQYF; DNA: TGTGCCAGCAGTTATCAGGGGCCGCTGATCGCAGATACGCAGTATTTT